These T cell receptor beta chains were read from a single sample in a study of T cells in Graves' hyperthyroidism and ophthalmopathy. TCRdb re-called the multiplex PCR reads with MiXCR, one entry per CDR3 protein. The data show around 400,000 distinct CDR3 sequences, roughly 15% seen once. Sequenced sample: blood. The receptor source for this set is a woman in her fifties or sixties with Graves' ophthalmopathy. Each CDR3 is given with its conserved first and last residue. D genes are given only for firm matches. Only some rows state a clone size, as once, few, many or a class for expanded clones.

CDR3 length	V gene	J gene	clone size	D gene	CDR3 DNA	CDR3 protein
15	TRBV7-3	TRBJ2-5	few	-	TGTGCCAGCAGCGCCCAAAGCGGACTCCAAGAGACCCAGTACTTC	CASSAQSGLQETQYF
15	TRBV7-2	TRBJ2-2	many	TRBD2	TGTGCCAGCAGGGGGGACTACCCCGGGACCGGGGAGCTGTTTTTT	CASRGDYPGTGELFF
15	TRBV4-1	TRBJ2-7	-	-	TGCGCCAGCAGCCAAGAGGGTCTTCCCCCCTACGAGCAGTACTTC	CASSQEGLPPYEQYF
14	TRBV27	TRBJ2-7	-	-	TGTGCCACCAGGGGGCCGGGACTACGCGGCGAGCAGTACTTC	CATRGPGLRGEQYF
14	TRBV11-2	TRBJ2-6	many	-	TGTGCCAGCAGCTCCCCCCAAGGGGCCAACGTCCTGACTTTC	CASSSPQGANVLTF
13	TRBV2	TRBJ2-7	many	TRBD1	TGTGCCAGCAGTCGACAGGGGACCTACGAGCAGTACTTC	CASSRQGTYEQYF
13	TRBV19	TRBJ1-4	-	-	TGTGCCAGTAGTATTGGGACTAATGAAAAACTGTTTTTT	CASSIGTNEKLFF
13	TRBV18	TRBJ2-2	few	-	TGTGCCAGCTCAAAAGGAGACACCGGGGAGCTGTTTTTT	CASSKGDTGELFF
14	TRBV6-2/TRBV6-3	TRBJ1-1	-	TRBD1	TGTGCCAGCAGTCGGGACAGCGTTTCCACTGAAGCTTCCTTT	CASSRDSVSTEASF
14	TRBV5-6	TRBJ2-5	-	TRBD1	TGTGCCAGCAGCTTGGAGGGACAGTTCGAGACCCAGTACTTC	CASSLEGQFETQYF
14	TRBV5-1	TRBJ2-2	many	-	TGCGCCAGCAGGGGGACGACGAACACCGGGGAGCTGTTTTTT	CASRGTTNTGELFF
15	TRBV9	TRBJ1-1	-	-	TGTGCCAGCAGCGTAGGAGGGGTCGTGGGCACTGAAGCTTTCTTT	CASSVGGVVGTEAFF
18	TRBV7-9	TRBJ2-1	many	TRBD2	TGTGCCAGCAGCTTAGCGGGGACTAGCACAACTGGCTACAATGAGCAGTTCTTC	CASSLAGTSTTGYNEQFF
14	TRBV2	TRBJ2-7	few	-	TGTGCCAGCAGTGAAAGGGCAGGGCGGTACGAGCAGTACTTC	CASSERAGRYEQYF
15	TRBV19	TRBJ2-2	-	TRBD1	TGTGCCAGTACTTCCGGGACAGGGAGGACCGGGGAGCTGTTTTTT	CASTSGTGRTGELFF
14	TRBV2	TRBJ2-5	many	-	TGTGCCAGCAGTGCGTCGGGAGTCTCCGAGACCCAGTACTTC	CASSASGVSETQYF
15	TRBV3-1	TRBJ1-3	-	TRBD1	TGTGCCAGCAGCCCGGACAGGGGGCTTGGAAACACCATATGTTTT	CASSPDRGLGNTICF
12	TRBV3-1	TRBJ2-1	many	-	TGTGCCAGCAGCCAAGGAAGCCCTGAGCAGTTCTTC	CASSQGSPEQFF
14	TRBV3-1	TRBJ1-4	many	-	TGTGCCAGCAGCCGGGGTGCAACTAATGAAAAACTGTTTTTT	CASSRGATNEKLFF
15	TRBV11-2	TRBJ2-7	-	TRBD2	TGTGCCAGCAGCACCCTAGCGGGAGGGGCCTACGAGCAGTACTTC	CASSTLAGGAYEQYF
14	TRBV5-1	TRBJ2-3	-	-	TGTGCCAGCAGCTTGATGACAGACACAGATACGCAGTATTTT	CASSLMTDTDTQYF
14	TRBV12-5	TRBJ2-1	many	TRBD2	TGTGCTAGTGGCTCTAGCGGCTCCTACAATGAGCAGTTCTTC	CASGSSGSYNEQFF
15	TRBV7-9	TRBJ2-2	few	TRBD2	TGTGCCAGCAGCTTAGTCGCTAGCGGGAGCCTGGAGCTGTTTTTT	CASSLVASGSLELFF
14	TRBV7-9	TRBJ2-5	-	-	TGTGCCAGCAGCTTAAACAGAGGAGTCGAGACCCAGTACTTC	CASSLNRGVETQYF
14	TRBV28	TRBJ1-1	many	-	TGTGCCAGCGGAAACAGCCGGGTTAACACTGAAGCTTTCTTT	CASGNSRVNTEAFF
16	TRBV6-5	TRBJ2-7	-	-	TGTGCCAGCAGTTACTCGATGCAGCGGGCCTCCTACGAGCAGTACTTC	CASSYSMQRASYEQYF
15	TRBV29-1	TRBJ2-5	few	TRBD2	TGCAGCGTTGAAGATGAGCGGGAGCGGGGGGAGACCCAGTACTTC	CSVEDERERGETQYF
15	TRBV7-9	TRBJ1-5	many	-	TGTGCCAGCAGCCCAGCAGGCCAGGGTGGTCAGCCCCAGCATTTT	CASSPAGQGGQPQHF